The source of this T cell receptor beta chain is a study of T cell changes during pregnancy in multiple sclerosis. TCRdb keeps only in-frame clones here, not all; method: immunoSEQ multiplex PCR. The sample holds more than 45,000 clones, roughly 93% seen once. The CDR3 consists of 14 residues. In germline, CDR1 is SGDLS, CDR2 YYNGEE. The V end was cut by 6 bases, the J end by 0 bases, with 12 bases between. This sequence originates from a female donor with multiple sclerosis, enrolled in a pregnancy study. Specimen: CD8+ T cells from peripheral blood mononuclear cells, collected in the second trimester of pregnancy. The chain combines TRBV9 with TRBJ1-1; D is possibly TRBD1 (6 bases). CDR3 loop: CASNHGTLNTEAFF. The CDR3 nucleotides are TGTGCCAGCAACCATGGGACATTGAACACTGAAGCTTTCTTT. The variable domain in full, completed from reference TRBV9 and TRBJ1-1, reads DSGVTQTPKHLITATGQRVTLRCSPRSGDLSVYWYQQSLDQGLQFLIQYYNGEERAKGNILERFSAQQFPDLHSELNLSSLELGDSALYFCASNHGTLNTEAFFGQGTRLTVV.